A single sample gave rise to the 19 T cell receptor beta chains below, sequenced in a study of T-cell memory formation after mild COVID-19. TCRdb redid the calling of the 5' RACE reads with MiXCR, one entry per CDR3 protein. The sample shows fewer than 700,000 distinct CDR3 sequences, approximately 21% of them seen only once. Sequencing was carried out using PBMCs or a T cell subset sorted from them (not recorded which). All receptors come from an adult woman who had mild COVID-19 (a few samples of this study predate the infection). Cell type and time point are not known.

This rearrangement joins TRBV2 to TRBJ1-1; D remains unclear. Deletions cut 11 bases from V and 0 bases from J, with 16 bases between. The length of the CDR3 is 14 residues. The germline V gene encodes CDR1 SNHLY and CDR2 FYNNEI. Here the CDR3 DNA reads TGTGCCGCCACCCAGGTGAGCATGAACACTGAAGCTTTCTTT. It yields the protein CAATQVSMNTEAFF.

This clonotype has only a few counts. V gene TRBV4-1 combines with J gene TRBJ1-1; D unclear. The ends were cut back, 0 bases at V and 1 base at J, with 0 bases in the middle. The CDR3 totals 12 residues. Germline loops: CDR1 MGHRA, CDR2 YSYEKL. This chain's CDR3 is CASSQENTEAFF. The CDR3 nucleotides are TGCGCCAGCAGCCAAGAGAACACTGAAGCTTTCTTT.

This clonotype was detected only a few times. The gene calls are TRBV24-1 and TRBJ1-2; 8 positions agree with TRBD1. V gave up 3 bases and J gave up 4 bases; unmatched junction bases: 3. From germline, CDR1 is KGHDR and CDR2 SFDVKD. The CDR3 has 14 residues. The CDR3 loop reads CATSDTGTGYGYTF. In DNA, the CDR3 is TGTGCCACCAGTGATACCGGGACAGGCTATGGCTACACCTTC.

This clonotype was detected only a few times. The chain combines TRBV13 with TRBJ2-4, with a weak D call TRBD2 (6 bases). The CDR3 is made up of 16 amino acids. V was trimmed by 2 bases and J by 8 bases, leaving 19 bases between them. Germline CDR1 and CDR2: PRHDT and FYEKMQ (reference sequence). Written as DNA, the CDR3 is TGTGCCAGCAGCTTATTCGCGGGACGCAATTTAGACATTCAGTACTTC. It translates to CASSLFAGRNLDIQYF.

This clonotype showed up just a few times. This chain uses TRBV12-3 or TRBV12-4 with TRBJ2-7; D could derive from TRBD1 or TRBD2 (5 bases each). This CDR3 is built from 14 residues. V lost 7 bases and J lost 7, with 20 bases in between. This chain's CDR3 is CASTLWQGPREQYF. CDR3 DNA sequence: TGTGCCAGCACCCTTTGGCAGGGACCCAGGGAGCAGTACTTC.

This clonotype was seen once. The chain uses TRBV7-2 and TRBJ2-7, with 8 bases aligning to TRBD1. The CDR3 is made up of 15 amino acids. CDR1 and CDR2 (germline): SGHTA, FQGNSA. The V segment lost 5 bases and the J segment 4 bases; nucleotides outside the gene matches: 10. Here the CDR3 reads CASSVQPGQVYEQYF. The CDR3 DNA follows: TGTGCCAGCAGCGTCCAACCGGGACAGGTGTACGAGCAGTACTTC. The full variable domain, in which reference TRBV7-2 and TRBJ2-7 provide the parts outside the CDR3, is GAGVSQSPSNKVTEKGKDVELRCDPISGHTALYWYRQSLGQGLEFLIYFQGNSAPDKSGLPSDRFSAERTGGSVSTLTIQRTQQEDSAVYLCASSVQPGQVYEQYFGPGTRLTVT.

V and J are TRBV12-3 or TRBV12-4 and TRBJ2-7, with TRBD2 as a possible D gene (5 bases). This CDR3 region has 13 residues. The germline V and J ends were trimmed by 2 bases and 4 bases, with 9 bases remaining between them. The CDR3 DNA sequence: TGTGCCAGCAGTTTACCTAGCAGATACGAGCAGTACTTC. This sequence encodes CASSLPSRYEQYF.

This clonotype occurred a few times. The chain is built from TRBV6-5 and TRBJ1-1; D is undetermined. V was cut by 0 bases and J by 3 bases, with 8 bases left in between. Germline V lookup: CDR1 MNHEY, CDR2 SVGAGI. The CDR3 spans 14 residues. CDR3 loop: CASSYSGRYTEAFF. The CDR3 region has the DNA TGTGCCAGCAGTTACTCAGGTCGGTACACTGAAGCTTTCTTT.

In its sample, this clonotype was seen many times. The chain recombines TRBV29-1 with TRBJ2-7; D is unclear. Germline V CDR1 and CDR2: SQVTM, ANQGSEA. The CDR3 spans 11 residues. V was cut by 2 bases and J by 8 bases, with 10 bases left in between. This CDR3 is CSVERSGKQYF. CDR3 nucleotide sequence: TGCAGCGTTGAACGGTCAGGCAAGCAGTACTTC.

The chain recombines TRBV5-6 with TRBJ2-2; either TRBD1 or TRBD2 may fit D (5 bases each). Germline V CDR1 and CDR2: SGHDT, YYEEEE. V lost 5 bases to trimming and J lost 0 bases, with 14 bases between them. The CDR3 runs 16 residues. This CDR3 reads CASSWDGLTNTGELFF. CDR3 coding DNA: TGTGCCAGCAGTTGGGACGGATTAACGAACACCGGGGAGCTGTTTTTT.

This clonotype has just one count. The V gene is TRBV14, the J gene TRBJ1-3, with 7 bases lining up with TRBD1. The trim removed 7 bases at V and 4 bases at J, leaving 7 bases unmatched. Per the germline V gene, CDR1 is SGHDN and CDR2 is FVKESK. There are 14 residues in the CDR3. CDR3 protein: CASNPGTAGNTIYF. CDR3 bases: TGTGCCAGCAACCCAGGGACAGCAGGAAACACCATATATTTT.

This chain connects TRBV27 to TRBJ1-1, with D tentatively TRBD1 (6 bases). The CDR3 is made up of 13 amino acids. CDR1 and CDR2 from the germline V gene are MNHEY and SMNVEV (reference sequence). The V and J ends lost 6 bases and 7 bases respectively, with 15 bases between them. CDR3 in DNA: TGTGCCAGCAGCCAGGGGACAACTAATGAAGCTTTCTTT. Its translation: CASSQGTTNEAFF.

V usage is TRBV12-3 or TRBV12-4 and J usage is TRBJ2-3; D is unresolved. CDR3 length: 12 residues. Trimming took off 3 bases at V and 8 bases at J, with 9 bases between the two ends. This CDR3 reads CASSFRPSTQYF. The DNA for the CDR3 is TGTGCCAGCAGTTTTCGGCCGAGTACGCAGTATTTT.

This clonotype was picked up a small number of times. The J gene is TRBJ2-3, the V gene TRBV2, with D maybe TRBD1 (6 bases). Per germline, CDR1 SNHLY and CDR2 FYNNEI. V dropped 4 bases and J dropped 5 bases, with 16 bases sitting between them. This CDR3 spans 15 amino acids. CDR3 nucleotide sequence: TGTGCCAGCAGTGCGATCCCACAGGGTCGAGATACGCAGTATTTT. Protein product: CASSAIPQGRDTQYF.

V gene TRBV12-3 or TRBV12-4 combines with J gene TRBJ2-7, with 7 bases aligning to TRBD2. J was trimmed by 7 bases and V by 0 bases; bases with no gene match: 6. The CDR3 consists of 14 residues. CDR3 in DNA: TGTGCCAGCAGTTTAGCGCGAGGCGGGAGAGAGCAGTACTTC. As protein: CASSLARGGREQYF.

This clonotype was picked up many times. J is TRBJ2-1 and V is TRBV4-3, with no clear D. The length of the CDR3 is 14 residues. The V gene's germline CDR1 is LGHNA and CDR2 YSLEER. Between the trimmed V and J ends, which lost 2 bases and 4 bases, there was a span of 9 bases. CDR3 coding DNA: TGCGCCAGCAGCCAACAGGCCACATACAATGAGCAGTTCTTC. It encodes CASSQQATYNEQFF.

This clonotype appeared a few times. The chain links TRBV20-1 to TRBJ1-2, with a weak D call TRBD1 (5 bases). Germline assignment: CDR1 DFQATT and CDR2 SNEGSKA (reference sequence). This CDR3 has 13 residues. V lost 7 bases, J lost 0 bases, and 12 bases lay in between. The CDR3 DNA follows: TGCAGTGGGGGGGGAACCGCTAACTATGGCTACACCTTC. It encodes CSGGGTANYGYTF.

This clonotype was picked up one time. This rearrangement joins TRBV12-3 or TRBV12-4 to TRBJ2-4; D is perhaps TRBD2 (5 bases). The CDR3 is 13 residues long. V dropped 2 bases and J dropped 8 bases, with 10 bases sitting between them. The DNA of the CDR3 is TGTGCCAGCAGTTTAACCGCCGGGGACATTCAGTACTTC. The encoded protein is CASSLTAGDIQYF.

The CDR3 nucleotides are TGTGCCAGCAGCTTAGAGTATAAAGGTGGCTACACCTTC. Protein sequence: CASSLEYKGGYTF. The chain has TRBV7-3 and TRBJ1-2; D uncertain. This CDR3 is 13 amino acids long. CDR1 SGHTA and CDR2 FQGTGA come from the germline V gene. Trimming left V 2 bases short and J 7 bases short, with 11 bases between.